Below are 29 T cell receptor beta chains sequenced from a single sample in a study of blood T cell repertoires in COVID-19. The table came from immunoSEQ multiplex PCR; TCRdb's copy has only in-frame clones and leaves some out. The table records some 80,000 clones, around 79% of them present only once. The specimen sequenced was peripheral blood. These receptors all stem from a woman of 80 years or more with active or convalescent COVID-19.

The J gene is TRBJ2-2, the V gene TRBV6-2 or TRBV6-3; 9 bases line up with TRBD1. Trimming removed 2 bases from V and 6 bases from J; junction bases left unmatched: 10. The CDR3 consists of 17 residues. Germline V CDR1 and CDR2: MNHEY, SVGEGT. The CDR3 bases are TGTGCCAGCAGTTACCCCACCGGGACAGGGTATTCCGGGGAGCTGTTTTTT. It yields the protein CASSYPTGTGYSGELFF.

V gene TRBV19 combines with J gene TRBJ1-4; 11 bases align to TRBD1. J was trimmed by 3 bases and V by 5 bases; bases with no gene match: 11. This CDR3 is built from 18 residues. Germline assignment: CDR1 LNHDA and CDR2 SQIVND (reference sequence). The CDR3 nucleotides read TGTGCCAGTAGTTCATACCGGGACAGGGGGACCTCTAATGAAAAACTGTTTTTT. This gives the protein CASSSYRDRGTSNEKLFF. Complete variable domain (other parts from reference TRBV19 and TRBJ1-4): DGGITQSPKYLFRKEGQNVTLSCEQNLNHDAMYWYRQDPGQGLRLIYYSQIVNDFQKGDIAEGYSVSREKKESFPLTVTSAQKNPTAFYLCASSSYRDRGTSNEKLFFGSGTQLSVL.

This chain uses TRBV18 with TRBJ2-2, with D possibly matching TRBD1 (6 bases). This CDR3 contains 16 residues. Germline V CDR1 and CDR2: KGHSH, LQKENI. The germline V and J ends were trimmed by 3 bases and 4 bases, with 15 bases remaining between them. CDR3 sequence (DNA): TGTGCCAGCTCACCGACAGGACAGTTCGCCACCGGGGAGCTGTTTTTT. This sequence encodes CASSPTGQFATGELFF.

This chain uses TRBV5-1 with TRBJ2-3; D not resolved. Germline CDR1 reads SGHRS; CDR2 reads YFSETQ. This CDR3 comprises 14 residues. V gave up 0 bases and J gave up 3 bases, with 8 bases separating them. CDR3 coding DNA: TGCGCCAGCAGCTTGGCCGGTGCAACAGATACGCAGTATTTT. Its protein is CASSLAGATDTQYF.

V is TRBV5-1 and J is TRBJ1-4; 10 positions agree with TRBD1. There are 18 residues in the CDR3. CDR1 is SGHRS and CDR2 is YFSETQ in the germline V gene. V lost 4 bases to trimming and J lost 7 bases; unmatched junction nucleotides: 16. Here the CDR3 reads CASSRLEGTGAYGEKLFF. CDR3 in DNA: TGCGCCAGCAGCCGGCTAGAGGGGACAGGGGCGTATGGTGAAAAACTGTTTTTT.

The chain combines TRBV18 with TRBJ2-2; TRBD1 is a possible D gene (6 bases). V was cut by 5 bases and J by 5 bases, with 12 bases left in between. The CDR3 runs to 14 residues. Per the germline V gene, CDR1 is KGHSH and CDR2 is LQKENI. The DNA of the CDR3 is TGTGCCAGCTCAACAGGGATCGGAACCGGGGAGCTGTTTTTT. Translated, it gives CASSTGIGTGELFF. Variable domain in full (rest from reference TRBV18 and TRBJ2-2): NAGVMQNPRHLVRRRGQEARLRCSPMKGHSHVYWYRQLPEEGLKFMVYLQKENIIDESGMPKERFSAEFPKEGPSILRIQQVVRGDSAAYFCASSTGIGTGELFFGEGSRLTVL.

The V and J genes are TRBV6-2 or TRBV6-3 and TRBJ1-5; D perhaps matches TRBD1 (6 bases). Germline CDR1 is MNHEY and CDR2 is SVGEGT. The CDR3 has 15 residues. Trimming removed 4 bases at V and 4 bases at J, with 14 bases between. The CDR3 DNA reads as TGTGCCAGCAGTTCAGGGGAGTTTCCGAATCAGCCCCAGCATTTT. The encoded protein is CASSSGEFPNQPQHF.

The table lists this clone with a count of one. J is TRBJ1-2 and V is TRBV7-8; TRBD1 aligns across 12 bases. J lost 4 bases, V lost 5 bases, and 11 bases had no gene match. This CDR3 spans 17 amino acids. Germline assignment: CDR1 SGHVS and CDR2 FQNEAQ. The CDR3 sequence: CASSPQGQGASGYGYTF. In DNA form, the CDR3 reads TGTGCCAGCAGCCCCCAGGGACAGGGGGCCTCTGGCTATGGCTACACCTTC. Variable domain in full (rest from reference TRBV7-8 and TRBJ1-2): GAGVSQSPRYKVAKRGQDVALRCDPISGHVSLFWYQQALGQGPEFLTYFQNEAQLDKSGLPSDRFFAERPEGSVSTLKIQRTQQEDSAVYLCASSPQGQGASGYGYTFGSGTRLTVV.

The chain combines TRBV5-1 with TRBJ2-1, with D tentatively TRBD2 (5 bases). CDR1 SGHRS and CDR2 YFSETQ come from the germline V gene. This CDR3 contains 16 residues. Trimming left V 0 bases short and J 2 bases short, with 12 bases between. The CDR3 loop is CASSLVASTTYNEQFF. The CDR3 DNA follows: TGCGCCAGCAGCTTGGTTGCTAGCACTACCTACAATGAGCAGTTCTTC.

V is TRBV29-1 and J is TRBJ2-5; 8 bases agree with TRBD2. CDR1 is SQVTM, CDR2 ANQGSEA, per germline. This CDR3 comprises 15 residues. V lost 4 bases, J lost 1 base, and 8 bases stayed unmatched. CDR3: CSVVKGGTSQETQYF. CDR3 DNA sequence: TGCAGCGTTGTGAAAGGTGGGACTAGCCAAGAGACCCAGTACTTC.

The CDR3 sequence is CASSVSADGGQETQYF. The CDR3 nucleotides read TGTGCCAGCAGCGTATCCGCAGACGGCGGACAAGAGACCCAGTACTTC. The genes are TRBV9 and TRBJ2-5, with D unclear. The V gene lost 1 base and the J gene lost 2 bases, with 15 bases spanning the gap. The CDR3 runs to 16 residues. Germline V lookup: CDR1 SGDLS, CDR2 YYNGEE.

The rearrangement joins TRBV11-3 to TRBJ1-2; maybe TRBD1 (5 bases). V was shortened by 4 bases and J by 5 bases, with 11 bases between the two germline ends. The CDR3 has 13 residues. The V gene's germline CDR1 is SGHNT and CDR2 YENEEA. This CDR3 reads CASSSGGGYGYTF. DNA of the CDR3: TGTGCCAGCAGCTCCGGGGGAGGATATGGCTACACCTTC.

This clone was detected only once. The V call is TRBV18, the J call TRBJ2-1, with D unclear. CDR1 is KGHSH and CDR2 is LQKENI in the germline V gene. There are 11 residues in the CDR3. With 4 bases removed from V and 5 bases from J, the gap between germline ends came to 3 bases. The CDR3 nucleotides are TGTGCCAGCTCACTAAACAATGAGCAGTTCTTC. Protein product: CASSLNNEQFF. Drawing the rest from reference TRBV18 and TRBJ2-1, the complete variable domain is NAGVMQNPRHLVRRRGQEARLRCSPMKGHSHVYWYRQLPEEGLKFMVYLQKENIIDESGMPKERFSAEFPKEGPSILRIQQVVRGDSAAYFCASSLNNEQFFGPGTRLTVL.

This clone was seen only a few times. The chain recombines TRBV29-1 with TRBJ2-1; D gene uncertain. The CDR3 consists of 12 residues. Trimming removed 3 bases at V and 5 bases at J, with 8 bases between. Looked up from germline, CDR1 is SQVTM and CDR2 is ANQGSEA. CDR3 sequence: CSVEPSNNEQFF. CDR3 nucleotides: TGCAGCGTTGAGCCTAGTAACAATGAGCAGTTCTTC.

The chain employs TRBV6-2 or TRBV6-3 and TRBJ2-5, with 10 bases that match TRBD2. This CDR3 contains 15 residues. Germline V gives CDR1 MNHEY, CDR2 SVGEGT. V lost 7 bases to trimming and J lost 5 bases; unmatched junction nucleotides: 10. The CDR3 region is CASTPRGTSEETQYF. DNA for the CDR3: TGTGCCAGCACCCCCAGGGGGACTAGCGAGGAGACCCAGTACTTC.

This chain joins TRBV19 and TRBJ2-2, with TRBD1 matching 10 bases. Per the germline V gene, CDR1 is LNHDA and CDR2 is SQIVND (reference sequence). The CDR3 is 16 residues long. V shed 6 bases, J shed 2 bases, and the junction held 6 bases outside the gene matches. The CDR3 DNA reads TGTGCCAGTAGGGCTAGGACAGGGGGAAACACCGGGGAGCTGTTTTTT. As protein: CASRARTGGNTGELFF.

Regarding this clone: One end of the junction varies from germline; a read error may be responsible. V usage is TRBV5-5 and J usage is TRBJ2-2; TRBD2 agrees at 8 bases. This CDR3 has 16 amino acids. Germline values: CDR1 SGHKS, CDR2 YYEKEE (reference sequence). The CDR3, as DNA: TGTGCCAGCAACTTGGTCGCGAGCGGGAGAACCGGGGAGCTGTTTTTT. It is translated as CASNLVASGRTGELFF.

The chain couples TRBV24-1 to TRBJ2-5; TRBD1 matches at 7 bases. Trimming at V came to 12 bases and at J to 4 bases, leaving 16 bases not matched to a gene. The V gene's germline CDR1 is KGHDR and CDR2 SFDVKD. The CDR3 has 15 amino acids. Written as DNA, the CDR3 is TGTGCCGCCCGTTTACACTCATACAGGGGAGAGACCCAGTACTTC. Translation gives CAARLHSYRGETQYF.

The rearrangement uses TRBV7-6 and TRBJ2-7; D may be TRBD2 (6 bases). Germline loops: CDR1 SGHVS, CDR2 FNYEAQ. Deletions cut 5 bases from V and 1 base from J, with 15 bases between. CDR3 length: 15 amino acids. The CDR3 is CASSQFPRGSYEQYF. For the CDR3, the DNA is TGTGCCAGCAGCCAGTTTCCTCGGGGGTCCTACGAGCAGTACTTC.

The rearrangement uses TRBV18 and TRBJ2-5; 11 bases align to TRBD2. J lost 4 bases, V lost 4 bases, and 5 bases had no gene match. CDR3 length: 15 amino acids. Germline CDR1 and CDR2: KGHSH and LQKENI. Written as DNA, the CDR3 is TGTGCCAGCTCACTAGCGGGAGGGCCGCTAGAGACCCAGTACTTC. It yields the protein CASSLAGGPLETQYF.

This chain links TRBV3-1 (or the pseudogene TRBV3-2) with TRBJ1-4; 9 positions agree with TRBD1. The CDR3 runs to 13 residues. Germline trimming cut 7 bases from V and 8 bases from J; bases unmatched to any gene: 5. Per the germline V gene, CDR1 is LGHDT and CDR2 is YNNKEL (reference sequence). The DNA of the CDR3 is TGTGCCAGCAAGGGACAGGGCGAGGAAAAACTGTTTTTT. This translates into CASKGQGEEKLFF.

This chain joins TRBV5-1 and TRBJ2-7; TRBD1 matches 9 bases. V gave up 4 bases and J gave up 2 bases; unmatched junction bases: 4. The CDR3 is made up of 14 amino acids. Germline values: CDR1 SGHRS, CDR2 YFSETQ. The CDR3 spells CASSAGTGTYEQYF. As DNA, the CDR3 is TGCGCCAGCAGCGCCGGGACAGGGACCTACGAGCAGTACTTC. The entire variable domain, with the rest obtained from reference TRBV5-1 and TRBJ2-7, is as follows: KAGVTQTPRYLIKTRGQQVTLSCSPISGHRSVSWYQQTPGQGLQFLFEYFSETQRNKGNFPGRFSGRQFSNSRSEMNVSTLELGDSALYLCASSAGTGTYEQYFGPGTRLTVT.

J is TRBJ2-1 and V is TRBV19; 10 bases agree with TRBD2. CDR1 is LNHDA, CDR2 SQIVND, per germline (reference sequence). With 6 bases clipped from V and 5 bases from J, the junction kept 10 bases outside the gene matches. This CDR3 is built from 16 residues. This chain's CDR3 is CASSLSGRSGDNEQFF. CDR3 in DNA: TGTGCCAGTAGCCTTAGCGGGAGGTCCGGGGACAATGAGCAGTTCTTC. The entire variable domain, with the rest obtained from reference TRBV19 and TRBJ2-1, is as follows: DGGITQSPKYLFRKEGQNVTLSCEQNLNHDAMYWYRQDPGQGLRLIYYSQIVNDFQKGDIAEGYSVSREKKESFPLTVTSAQKNPTAFYLCASSLSGRSGDNEQFFGPGTRLTVL.

The V call is TRBV19, the J call TRBJ1-5; TRBD1 matches at 10 bases. The length of the CDR3 is 16 residues. Germline CDR1 and CDR2: LNHDA and SQIVND (reference sequence). V shed 7 bases and J 4 bases; nucleotides not matched to a gene: 10. Here the CDR3 DNA reads TGTGCCAGTACCAAGACAGGGGGCTCTAGGAATCAGCCCCAGCATTTT. Amino acid sequence: CASTKTGGSRNQPQHF.

V is TRBV5-1 and J is TRBJ1-1, with TRBD1 identical over 7 bases. The CDR3 spans 16 residues. Germline V CDR1 and CDR2: SGHRS, YFSETQ. Unmatched junction bases numbered 11, after V lost 1 base and J lost 5 bases. The CDR3: CASSLYLGGAVTEAFF. In DNA, the CDR3 is TGCGCCAGCAGCTTGTATCTAGGGGGCGCGGTGACTGAAGCTTTCTTT. The variable domain in full, completed from reference TRBV5-1 and TRBJ1-1, reads KAGVTQTPRYLIKTRGQQVTLSCSPISGHRSVSWYQQTPGQGLQFLFEYFSETQRNKGNFPGRFSGRQFSNSRSEMNVSTLELGDSALYLCASSLYLGGAVTEAFFGQGTRLTVV.

The chain links TRBV4-1 to TRBJ2-5; possible D gene TRBD2, 5 bases. V lost 0 bases, J lost 5 bases, and 13 bases lay in between. The length of the CDR3 is 15 residues. The V gene's germline CDR1 is MGHRA and CDR2 YSYEKL. The CDR3: CASSQDWPGLETQYF. The DNA for the CDR3 is TGCGCCAGCAGCCAAGATTGGCCAGGACTCGAGACCCAGTACTTC.

This chain connects TRBV20-1 to TRBJ1-1; D is unresolved. The ends were cut back, 8 bases at V and 1 base at J, with 5 bases in the middle. Germline V gives CDR1 DFQATT, CDR2 SNEGSKA (reference sequence). The CDR3 runs to 10 residues. CDR3 residues: CSPGNTEAFF. The CDR3 nucleotides are TGCAGTCCGGGGAACACTGAAGCTTTCTTT.

V usage is TRBV6-5 and J usage is TRBJ2-3; D not certain. The CDR3 extends over 11 amino acids. The V and J ends lost 5 bases and 2 bases respectively, with 2 bases between them. The V gene's germline CDR1 is MNHEY and CDR2 SVGAGI. The CDR3 DNA reads TGTGCCAGCAGTCACACAGATACGCAGTATTTT. Its protein product is CASSHTDTQYF.

The J gene is TRBJ1-2, the V gene TRBV6-5; 7 nucleotides agree with TRBD1. The V segment lost 8 bases and the J segment 8 bases; nucleotides outside the gene matches: 11. Germline V gene lookup returns CDR1 MNHEY and CDR2 SVGAGI. This CDR3 has 13 residues. CDR3 sequence: CASEFGQGVGYTF. The CDR3 DNA follows: TGTGCCAGCGAATTTGGGCAGGGGGTCGGCTACACCTTC.